This TCR beta chain was recovered during a study of response to subunit inactivated influenza vaccine. Overall study results and limits: After each seasonal influenza vaccination, few new T cells are recruited, the authors suggested.

With respect to this clonotype: What it binds is not known.

V dropped 0 bases and J dropped 8 bases, with 16 bases sitting between them. The CDR3 has 15 amino acids. Germline assignment: CDR1 ENHRY and CDR2 SYGVKD. From the RT-PCR reads, TCRdb called clonotypes with MiXCR, one entry per CDR3 protein. This table holds roughly 650,000 distinct CDR3 sequences, 12% to 15% found once. This specimen was PBMCs from blood, taken approximately 15 days before vaccination. This clonotype was sampled from a man aged 50 or older who received an inactivated influenza vaccine. The genes are TRBV10-3 and TRBJ1-2, with D hard to call. CDR3 DNA: TGTGCCATCAGTGAGTCAATATCTGGGGTATACGGCTACACCTTC. Its protein is CAISESISGVYGYTF.